This TCR beta chain emerged from a study of blood T cell repertoires in COVID-19. The assay was immunoSEQ multiplex PCR, and TCRdb's table has in-frame clones only and misses some. The sample holds almost 500,000 clones, approximately 90% seen once. Germline CDR1 reads SGHRS; CDR2 reads YFSETQ. The CDR3 extends over 13 amino acids. The V end lost 4 bases, the J end lost 6 bases, and 11 bases lay between the germline ends. The receptor was isolated from a woman between 55 and 75 years old who had recovered from COVID-19. Sequencing was carried out using PBMCs or T cells enriched from blood (not recorded which). The chain is built from TRBV5-1 and TRBJ2-1; no clear D. CDR3 sequence (DNA): TGCGCCAGCAGCGAGCCTATGATCAATGAGCAGTTCTTC. Residues: CASSEPMINEQFF.